Below, one T cell receptor (beta chain) is given with its context. Those enrolled, adults aged about 18 to 89 years, came from around 25 US areas. Assay used: immunoSEQ multiplex PCR; TCRdb lists only in-frame clones, some missing. The data contain roughly 220,000 clones, 80% to 90% of them seen just once; the ten biggest clones take up under 4%. CDR3 size: 17 residues. Germline CDR1 and CDR2: MNHEY and SMNVEV (reference sequence). J gave up 3 bases and V 3 bases, and 12 bases lay outside the gene matches. The data belong to a study of blood T cell repertoires in COVID-19. About the study: Samples taken during acute and convalescent COVID-19 were collected in the United States, Italy and Spain.

The chain recombines TRBV27 with TRBJ2-7; 9 bases match TRBD1. Material: PBMCs or T cells enriched from blood (not recorded which). The origin of this receptor is a woman under 30 in a cohort exposed to, infected with or recovered from COVID-19 (not recorded which). The CDR3 loop is CASSFQPHGTGFYEQYF. DNA of the CDR3: TGTGCCAGCAGTTTCCAGCCTCACGGGACAGGGTTCTACGAGCAGTACTTC.